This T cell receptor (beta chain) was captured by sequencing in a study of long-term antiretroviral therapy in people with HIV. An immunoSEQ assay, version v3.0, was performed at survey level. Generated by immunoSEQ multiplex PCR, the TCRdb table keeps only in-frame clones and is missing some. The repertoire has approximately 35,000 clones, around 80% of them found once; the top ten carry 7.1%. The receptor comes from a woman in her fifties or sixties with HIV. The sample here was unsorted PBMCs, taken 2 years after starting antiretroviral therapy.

CDR3 sequence reads: CASTGRAADTQYF. In DNA form, the CDR3 reads TGTGCCAGCACTGGCAGGGCGGCAGATACGCAGTATTTT. The chain links TRBV2 to TRBJ2-3; D might be TRBD1 (5 bases). V was clipped by 7 bases and J by 4 bases, with 12 bases between them. Germline CDR1 reads SNHLY; CDR2 reads FYNNEI. The CDR3 has 13 amino acids. The variable domain in full, with the rest retrieved from reference TRBV2 and TRBJ2-3, is EPEVTQTPSHQVTQMGQEVILRCVPISNHLYFYWYRQILGQKVEFLVSFYNNEISEKSEIFDDQFSVERPDGSNFTLKIRSTKLEDSAMYFCASTGRAADTQYFGPGTRLTVL.